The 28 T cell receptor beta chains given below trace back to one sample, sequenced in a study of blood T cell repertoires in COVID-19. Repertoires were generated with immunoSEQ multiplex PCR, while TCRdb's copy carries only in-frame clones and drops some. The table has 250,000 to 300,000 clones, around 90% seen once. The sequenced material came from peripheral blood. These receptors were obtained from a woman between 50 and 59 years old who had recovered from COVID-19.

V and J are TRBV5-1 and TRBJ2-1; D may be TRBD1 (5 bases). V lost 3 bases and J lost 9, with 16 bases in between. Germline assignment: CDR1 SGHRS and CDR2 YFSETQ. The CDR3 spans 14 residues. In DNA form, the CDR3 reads TGCGCCAGCAGCTATCTAGGCAGGGCCAGTGAGCAGTTCTTC. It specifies CASSYLGRASEQFF.

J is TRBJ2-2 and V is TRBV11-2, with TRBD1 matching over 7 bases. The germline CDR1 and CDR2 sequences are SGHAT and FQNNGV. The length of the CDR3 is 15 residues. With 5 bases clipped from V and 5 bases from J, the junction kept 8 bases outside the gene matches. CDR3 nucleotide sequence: TGTGCCAGCAGCCTACAGGGGTTTTGGACCGGGGAGCTGTTTTTT. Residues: CASSLQGFWTGELFF.

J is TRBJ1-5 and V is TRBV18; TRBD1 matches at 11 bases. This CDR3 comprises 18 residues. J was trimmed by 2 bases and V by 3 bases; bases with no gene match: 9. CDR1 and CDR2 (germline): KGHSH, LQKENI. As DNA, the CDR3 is TGTGCCAGCTCACCCCTGGGGACAGGGGGAATGGGCAATCAGCCCCAGCATTTT. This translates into CASSPLGTGGMGNQPQHF.

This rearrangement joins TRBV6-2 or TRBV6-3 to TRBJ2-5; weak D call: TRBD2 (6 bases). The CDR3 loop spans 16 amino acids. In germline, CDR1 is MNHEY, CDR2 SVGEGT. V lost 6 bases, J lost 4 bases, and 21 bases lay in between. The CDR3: CASSSRRGTLLETQYF. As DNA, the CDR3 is TGTGCCAGCAGCTCTCGCCGCGGGACTCTCCTAGAGACCCAGTACTTC.

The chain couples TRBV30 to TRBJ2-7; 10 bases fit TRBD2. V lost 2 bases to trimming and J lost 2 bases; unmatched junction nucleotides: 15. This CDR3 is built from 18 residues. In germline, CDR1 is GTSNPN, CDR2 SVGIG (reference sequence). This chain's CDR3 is CAWSPMGSLAGLPYEQYF. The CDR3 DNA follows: TGTGCCTGGAGTCCAATGGGGTCACTAGCGGGACTACCCTACGAGCAGTACTTC.

DNA of the CDR3: TGTGCCAGCAGTAACACCCAGGGCCGGGACACTGAAGCTTTCTTT. It is translated as CASSNTQGRDTEAFF. The chain couples TRBV28 to TRBJ1-1; tentative D call: TRBD1 (5 bases). The CDR3 totals 15 residues. The V gene lost 5 bases and the J gene lost 3 bases, with 16 bases spanning the gap. Germline loops: CDR1 MDHEN, CDR2 SYDVKM.

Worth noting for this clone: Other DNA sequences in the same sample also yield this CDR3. In DNA, the CDR3 is TGCAGCGGAGGGCGAACCGGGGAGCTGTTTTTT. Amino acid sequence: CSGGRTGELFF. The chain is built from TRBV29-1 and TRBJ2-2; weak D call: TRBD2 (5 bases). V was trimmed by 7 bases and J by 5 bases, leaving 8 bases between them. There are 11 residues in the CDR3. CDR1 and CDR2 (germline): SQVTM, ANQGSEA.

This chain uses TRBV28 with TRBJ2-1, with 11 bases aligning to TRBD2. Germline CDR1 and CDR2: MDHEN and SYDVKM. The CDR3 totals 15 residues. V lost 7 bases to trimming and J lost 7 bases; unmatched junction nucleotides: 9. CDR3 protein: CASTSWVAGGNEQFF. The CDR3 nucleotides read TGTGCCAGCACCTCTTGGGTAGCGGGAGGGAATGAGCAGTTCTTC.

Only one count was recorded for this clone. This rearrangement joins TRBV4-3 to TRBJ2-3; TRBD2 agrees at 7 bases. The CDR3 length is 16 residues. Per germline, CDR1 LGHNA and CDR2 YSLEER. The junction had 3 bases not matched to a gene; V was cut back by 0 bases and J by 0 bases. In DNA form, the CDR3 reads TGCGCCAGCAGCCAAGATTGGGGGGGTAGCACAGATACGCAGTATTTT. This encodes CASSQDWGGSTDTQYF.

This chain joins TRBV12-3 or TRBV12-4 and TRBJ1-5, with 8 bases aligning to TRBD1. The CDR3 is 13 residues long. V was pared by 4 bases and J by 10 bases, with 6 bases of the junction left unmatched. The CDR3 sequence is CASSWDRLGPQHF. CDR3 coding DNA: TGTGCCAGCAGTTGGGACAGGTTAGGACCCCAGCATTTT.

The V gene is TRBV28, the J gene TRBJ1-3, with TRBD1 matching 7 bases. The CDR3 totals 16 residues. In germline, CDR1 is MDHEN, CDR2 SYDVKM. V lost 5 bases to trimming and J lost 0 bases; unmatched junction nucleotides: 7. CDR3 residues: CASSELGQNSGNTIYF. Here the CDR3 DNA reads TGTGCCAGCAGTGAACTGGGACAGAACTCTGGAAACACCATATATTTT.

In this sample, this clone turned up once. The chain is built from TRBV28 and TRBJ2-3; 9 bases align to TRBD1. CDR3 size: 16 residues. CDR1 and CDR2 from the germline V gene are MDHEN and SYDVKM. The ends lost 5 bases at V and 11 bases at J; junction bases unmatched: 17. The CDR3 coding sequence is TGTGCCAGCAGTGCTCGGACAGGGGCCTCAACCGGGGGGCAGTATTTT. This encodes CASSARTGASTGGQYF.

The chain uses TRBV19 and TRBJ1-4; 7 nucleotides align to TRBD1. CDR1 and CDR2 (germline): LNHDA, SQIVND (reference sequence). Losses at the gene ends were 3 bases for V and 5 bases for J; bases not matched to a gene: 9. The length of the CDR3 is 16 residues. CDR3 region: CASSMVTGALNEKLFF. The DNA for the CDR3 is TGTGCCAGTAGTATGGTTACAGGGGCCCTAAATGAAAAACTGTTTTTT.

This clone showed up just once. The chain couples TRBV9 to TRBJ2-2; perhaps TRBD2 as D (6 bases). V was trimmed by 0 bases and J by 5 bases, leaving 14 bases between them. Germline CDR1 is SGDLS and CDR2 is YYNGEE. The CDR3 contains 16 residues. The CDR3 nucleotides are TGTGCCAGCAGCGTAGCTATGGGGGAGGTTACCGGGGAGCTGTTTTTT. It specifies CASSVAMGEVTGELFF.

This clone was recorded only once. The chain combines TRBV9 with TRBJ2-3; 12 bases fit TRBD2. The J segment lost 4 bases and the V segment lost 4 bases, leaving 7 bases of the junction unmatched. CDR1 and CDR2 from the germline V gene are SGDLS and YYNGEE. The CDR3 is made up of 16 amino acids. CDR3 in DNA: TGTGCCAGCAGCTACTCTAGCGGGGGGGCGGCAGATACGCAGTATTTT. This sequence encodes CASSYSSGGAADTQYF. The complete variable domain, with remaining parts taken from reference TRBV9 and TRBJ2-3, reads DSGVTQTPKHLITATGQRVTLRCSPRSGDLSVYWYQQSLDQGLQFLIQYYNGEERAKGNILERFSAQQFPDLHSELNLSSLELGDSALYFCASSYSSGGAADTQYFGPGTRLTVL.

The CDR3 region has the DNA TGTGCCAGCAGTAACGAGAACAGTGTCGGTCAGCCCCAGCATTTT. It is translated as CASSNENSVGQPQHF. The chain is built from TRBV2 and TRBJ1-5; D unresolved. V lost 5 bases to trimming and J lost 6 bases, with 17 bases between them. The CDR3 sequence is 15 residues long. Per germline, CDR1 SNHLY and CDR2 FYNNEI.

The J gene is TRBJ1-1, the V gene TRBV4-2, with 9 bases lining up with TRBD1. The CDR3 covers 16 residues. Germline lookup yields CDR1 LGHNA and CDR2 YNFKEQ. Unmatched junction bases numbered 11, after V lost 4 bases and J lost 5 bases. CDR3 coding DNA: TGTGCCAGCAGCCCCCAGGGACAGGGAACGGGAACTGAAGCTTTCTTT. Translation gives CASSPQGQGTGTEAFF.

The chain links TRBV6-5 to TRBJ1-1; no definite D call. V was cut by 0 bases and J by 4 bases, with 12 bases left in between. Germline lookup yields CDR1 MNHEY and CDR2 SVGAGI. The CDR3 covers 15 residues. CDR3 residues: CASSYSTGIGTEAFF. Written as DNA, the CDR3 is TGTGCCAGCAGTTACTCGACGGGGATTGGCACTGAAGCTTTCTTT.

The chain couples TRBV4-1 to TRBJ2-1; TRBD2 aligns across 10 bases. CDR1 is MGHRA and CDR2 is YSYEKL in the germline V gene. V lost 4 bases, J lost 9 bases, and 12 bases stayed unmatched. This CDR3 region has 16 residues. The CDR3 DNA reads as TGCGCCAGCAGCCCGCACGGTCTAGCGGGAGCTCTTGAGCAGTTCTTC. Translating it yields CASSPHGLAGALEQFF.

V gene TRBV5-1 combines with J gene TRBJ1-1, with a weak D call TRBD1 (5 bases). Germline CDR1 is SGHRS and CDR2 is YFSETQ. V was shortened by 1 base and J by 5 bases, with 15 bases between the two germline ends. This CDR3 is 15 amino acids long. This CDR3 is CASSLRVQGGTEAFF. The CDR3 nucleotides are TGCGCCAGCAGCTTGCGTGTGCAGGGAGGAACTGAAGCTTTCTTT. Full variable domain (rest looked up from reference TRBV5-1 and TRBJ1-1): KAGVTQTPRYLIKTRGQQVTLSCSPISGHRSVSWYQQTPGQGLQFLFEYFSETQRNKGNFPGRFSGRQFSNSRSEMNVSTLELGDSALYLCASSLRVQGGTEAFFGQGTRLTVV.

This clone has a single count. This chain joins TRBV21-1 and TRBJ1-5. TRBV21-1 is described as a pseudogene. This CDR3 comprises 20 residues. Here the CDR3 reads CASSFGLREGSRSRNQPQHF. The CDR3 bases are TGTGCCAGCAGTTTTGGCCTCCGGGAGGGTTCCCGCTCTAGAAATCAGCCCCAGCATTTT.

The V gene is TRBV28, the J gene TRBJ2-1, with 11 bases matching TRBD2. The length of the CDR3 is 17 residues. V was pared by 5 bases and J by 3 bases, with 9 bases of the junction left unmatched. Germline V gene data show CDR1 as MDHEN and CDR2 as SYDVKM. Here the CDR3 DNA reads TGTGCCAGCAGTAACAGTAAGGGACTAGCGGTCTACAATGAGCAGTTCTTC. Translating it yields CASSNSKGLAVYNEQFF. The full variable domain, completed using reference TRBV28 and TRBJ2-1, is DVKVTQSSRYLVKRTGEKVFLECVQDMDHENMFWYRQDPGLGLRLIYFSYDVKMKEKGDIPEGYSVSREKKERFSLILESASTNQTSMYLCASSNSKGLAVYNEQFFGPGTRLTVL.

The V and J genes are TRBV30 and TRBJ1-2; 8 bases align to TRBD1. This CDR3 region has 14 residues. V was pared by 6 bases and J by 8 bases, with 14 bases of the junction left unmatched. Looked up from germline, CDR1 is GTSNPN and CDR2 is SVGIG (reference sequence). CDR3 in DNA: TGTGCCTGCGACCTCGGACAGGGATTTGGGGGCTACACCTTC. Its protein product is CACDLGQGFGGYTF. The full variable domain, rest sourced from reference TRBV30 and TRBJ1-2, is SQTIHQWPATLVQPVGSPLSLECTVEGTSNPNLYWYRQAAGRGLQLLFYSVGIGQISSEVPQNLSASRPQDRQFILSSKKLLLSDSGFYLCACDLGQGFGGYTFGSGTRLTVV.

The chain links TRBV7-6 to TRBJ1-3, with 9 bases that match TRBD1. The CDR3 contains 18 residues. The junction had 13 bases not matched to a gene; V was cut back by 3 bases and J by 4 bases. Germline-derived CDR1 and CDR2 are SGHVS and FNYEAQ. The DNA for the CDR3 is TGTGCCAGCAGCTTGGGTCTTACCGGGACAGGGTCCGGAAACACCATATATTTT. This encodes CASSLGLTGTGSGNTIYF. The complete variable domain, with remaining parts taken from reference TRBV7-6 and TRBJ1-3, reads GAGVSQSPRYKVTKRGQDVALRCDPISGHVSLYWYRQALGQGPEFLTYFNYEAQQDKSGLPNDRFSAERPEGSISTLTIQRTEQRDSAMYRCASSLGLTGTGSGNTIYFGEGSWLTVV.

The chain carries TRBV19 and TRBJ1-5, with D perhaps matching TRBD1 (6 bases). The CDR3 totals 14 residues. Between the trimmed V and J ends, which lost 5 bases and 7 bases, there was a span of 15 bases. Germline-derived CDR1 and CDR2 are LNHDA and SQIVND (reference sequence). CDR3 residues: CASSSQGIMQPQHF. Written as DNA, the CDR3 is TGTGCCAGTAGTTCACAGGGTATAATGCAGCCCCAGCATTTT.

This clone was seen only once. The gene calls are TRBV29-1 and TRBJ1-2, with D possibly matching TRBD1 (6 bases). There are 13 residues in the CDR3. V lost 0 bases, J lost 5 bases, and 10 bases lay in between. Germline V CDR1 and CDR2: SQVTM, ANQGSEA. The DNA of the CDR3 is TGCAGCGTTGAAGATGACAGGACTTATGGCTACACCTTC. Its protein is CSVEDDRTYGYTF.

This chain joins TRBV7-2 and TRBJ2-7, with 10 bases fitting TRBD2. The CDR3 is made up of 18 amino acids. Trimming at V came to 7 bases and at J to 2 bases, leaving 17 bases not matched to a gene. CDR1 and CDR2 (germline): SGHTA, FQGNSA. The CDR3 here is CASTRSPSGRGGAYEQYF. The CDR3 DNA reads TGTGCCAGCACAAGAAGCCCTAGCGGGAGAGGGGGTGCCTACGAGCAGTACTTC.

The CDR3 spells CASSSSLYRGRRVNTEAFF. CDR3 nucleotides: TGTGCCAGTAGTAGTTCCCTCTACAGGGGGCGACGGGTGAACACTGAAGCTTTCTTT. V gene TRBV19 combines with J gene TRBJ1-1; the match to TRBD1 covers 9 bases. Trimming took 4 bases from V and 0 from J; bases not matched to a gene: 15. Per germline, CDR1 LNHDA and CDR2 SQIVND (reference sequence). The CDR3 has 19 residues.